Presented here are 18 T cell receptor beta chains from one specimen sequenced in a study of post-analysis software for immune sequencing data. Study-wide results and caveats: Four or five TRBV segments occurring more often in patients than controls included TRBV5-6, TRBV5-1 and TRBV20-1.

Libraries were made from TCR beta cDNA, and they carried unique molecular identifiers. TCRdb re-analysed the PCR reads in MiXCR, keeping a single row per CDR3 protein. The data hold hundreds of thousands of distinct CDR3 sequences, with approximately 60% observed a single time. These receptors have no known antigen. The sequenced material came from blood. Receptor source: a girl aged 2 to 9 with multiple sclerosis.

V gene TRBV6-2 or TRBV6-3 combines with J gene TRBJ1-2, with 8 bases fitting TRBD1. The CDR3 extends over 15 amino acids. Germline-derived CDR1 and CDR2 are MNHEY and SVGEGT. V was pared by 2 bases and J by 4 bases, with 6 bases of the junction left unmatched. The CDR3: CASSYVRGRLYGYTF. CDR3 coding DNA: TGTGCCAGCAGTTACGTCAGGGGGCGCCTCTATGGCTACACCTTC.

The sample holds a few counts of this clonotype. The chain links TRBV11-2 to TRBJ2-1; TRBD1 might be the D (6 bases). CDR1 SGHAT and CDR2 FQNNGV come from the germline V gene. Trimming left V 0 bases short and J 8 bases short, with 14 bases between. This CDR3 spans 15 amino acids. CDR3 bases: TGTGCCAGCAGCTTAGATGGGACGCCAGGGGATGAGCAGTTCTTC. It codes for CASSLDGTPGDEQFF.

This chain uses TRBV10-3 with TRBJ1-1, with a tentative D call TRBD1 (5 bases). Trimming removed 0 bases at V and 1 base at J, with 6 bases between. This CDR3 is built from 14 residues. Germline V gene data show CDR1 as ENHRY and CDR2 as SYGVKD. The CDR3 here is CAISESGGNTEAFF. Written as DNA, the CDR3 is TGTGCCATCAGTGAGTCTGGGGGGAACACTGAAGCTTTCTTT.

The chain uses TRBV7-3 and TRBJ2-7; 9 nucleotides line up with TRBD2. CDR3 length: 14 amino acids. V shed 4 bases, J shed 3 bases, and the junction held 4 bases outside the gene matches. Germline V lookup: CDR1 SGHTA, CDR2 FQGTGA. Written as DNA, the CDR3 is TGTGCCAGCAGCTCCGGGACTAGCAGCTACGAGCAGTACTTC. Its translation: CASSSGTSSYEQYF.

This sequence joins TRBV20-1 and TRBJ1-6; D not certain. The V end was cut by 6 bases, the J end by 9 bases, with 18 bases between. The CDR3 contains 14 residues. Germline V gene lookup returns CDR1 DFQATT and CDR2 SNEGSKA (reference sequence). The CDR3 bases are TGCAGTGCGGCGGGAAATTCAAACAGTTCACCCCTCCACTTT. Translation gives CSAAGNSNSSPLHF.

Only one count was recorded for this clonotype. The chain recombines TRBV7-9 with TRBJ2-5; D is ambiguous. Trimming took off 1 base at V and 1 base at J, with 10 bases between the two ends. The germline V gene has CDR1 SEHNR and CDR2 FQNEAQ (reference sequence). CDR3 length: 15 residues. CDR3 bases: TGTGCCAGCAGCTTAGGGGTTCTCAGCCAAGAGACCCAGTACTTC. Amino acid sequence: CASSLGVLSQETQYF.

This clonotype showed up just once. The chain links TRBV7-8 to TRBJ2-6; D gene ambiguous. V lost 7 bases, J lost 4 bases, and 23 bases lay in between. The CDR3 is 18 amino acids. The germline V gene has CDR1 SGHVS and CDR2 FQNEAQ. The CDR3: CASIRSRSPTSGANVLTF. DNA of the CDR3: TGTGCCAGCATCCGATCCAGGTCCCCCACCTCCGGGGCCAACGTCCTGACTTTC. Combining the CDR3 with reference TRBV7-8 and TRBJ2-6 gives the whole variable domain GAGVSQSPRYKVAKRGQDVALRCDPISGHVSLFWYQQALGQGPEFLTYFQNEAQLDKSGLPSDRFFAERPEGSVSTLKIQRTQQEDSAVYLCASIRSRSPTSGANVLTFGAGSRLTVL.

This rearrangement joins TRBV28 to TRBJ1-5, with D possibly matching TRBD1 (6 bases). Trimming removed 6 bases at V and 6 bases at J, with 24 bases between. Per germline, CDR1 MDHEN and CDR2 SYDVKM. The CDR3 is made up of 17 amino acids. CDR3 sequence: CASRPNRARTPSQPQHF. The CDR3 DNA reads TGTGCCAGCAGGCCTAACAGGGCGAGAACCCCGAGTCAGCCCCAGCATTTT. Using reference TRBV28 and TRBJ1-5 for the parts outside the CDR3, the full variable domain is DVKVTQSSRYLVKRTGEKVFLECVQDMDHENMFWYRQDPGLGLRLIYFSYDVKMKEKGDIPEGYSVSREKKERFSLILESASTNQTSMYLCASRPNRARTPSQPQHFGDGTRLSIL.

The chain recombines TRBV7-9 with TRBJ2-5; D is unclear. The CDR3 runs to 14 residues. The V end lost 5 bases, the J end lost 4 bases, and 14 bases lay between the germline ends. Germline assignment: CDR1 SEHNR and CDR2 FQNEAQ (reference sequence). CDR3 amino acids: CASSPPSRIETQYF. The CDR3 DNA sequence: TGTGCCAGCAGCCCCCCGTCACGAATAGAGACCCAGTACTTC.

V and J are TRBV11-2 and TRBJ2-4; 7 bases are a match to TRBD2. Judging by the DNA end, TRBJ2-7 fits better; the J call may be wrong. This CDR3 has 15 amino acids. Germline loops: CDR1 SGHAT, CDR2 FQNNGV. The CDR3 sequence is CASSLVPGGPYEQYF. The DNA of the CDR3 is TGTGCCAGCAGCTTAGTACCGGGAGGTCCTTACGAGCAGTACTTC.

This clonotype was seen only a few times. The chain couples TRBV20-1 to TRBJ2-3; 10 nucleotides match TRBD2. V shed 0 bases, J shed 1 base, and the junction held 4 bases outside the gene matches. The CDR3 is 16 amino acids. The germline gives CDR1 DFQATT, CDR2 SNEGSKA (reference sequence). The CDR3 protein is CSAREASGGRTDTQYF. The CDR3, as DNA: TGCAGTGCTAGAGAAGCTAGCGGGGGCCGCACAGATACGCAGTATTTT.

The gene calls are TRBV7-9 and TRBJ1-4; the D is unclear. Germline-derived CDR1 and CDR2 are SEHNR and FQNEAQ (reference sequence). V was pared by 5 bases and J by 6 bases, with 19 bases between. This CDR3 has 16 residues. The CDR3 protein is CASSLGRSAMDEKLFF. CDR3 nucleotides: TGTGCCAGCAGCCTAGGACGTTCGGCGATGGATGAAAAACTGTTTTTT.

The chain employs TRBV12-3 or TRBV12-4 and TRBJ1-2; D might be TRBD1 (6 bases). This CDR3 has 13 residues. Deletions cut 7 bases from V and 5 bases from J, with 14 bases between. CDR3 in amino acids: CASTDQGRYGYTF. The CDR3 bases are TGTGCCAGCACTGACCAGGGGAGGTATGGCTACACCTTC.

In this sample, this clonotype turned up a few times. CDR3 sequence reads: CSAIAGEPYEQYF. The CDR3 DNA reads TGCAGTGCAATAGCGGGAGAGCCCTACGAGCAGTACTTC. The genes are TRBV20-1 and TRBJ2-7, with 9 bases matching TRBD2. CDR1 DFQATT and CDR2 SNEGSKA come from the germline V gene (reference sequence). With V trimmed by 6 bases and J by 2 bases, 5 bases remained unmatched. CDR3 length: 13 residues.

The chain recombines TRBV5-1 with TRBJ2-1, with 16 bases identical to TRBD2. The CDR3 has 17 residues. The germline V gene encodes CDR1 SGHRS and CDR2 YFSETQ. V shed 4 bases, J shed 5 bases, and the junction held 6 bases outside the gene matches. The CDR3, as DNA: TGCGCCAGCAGCACGGGACTAGCGGGGGGGGCGAACAATGAGCAGTTCTTC. Its protein product is CASSTGLAGGANNEQFF. Drawing the rest from reference TRBV5-1 and TRBJ2-1, the complete variable domain is KAGVTQTPRYLIKTRGQQVTLSCSPISGHRSVSWYQQTPGQGLQFLFEYFSETQRNKGNFPGRFSGRQFSNSRSEMNVSTLELGDSALYLCASSTGLAGGANNEQFFGPGTRLTVL.

The chain carries TRBV27 and TRBJ2-3; 10 bases are shared with TRBD2. Germline CDR1 MNHEY, CDR2 SMNVEV (reference sequence). This CDR3 spans 19 amino acids. Trimming took 3 bases from V and 5 from J; bases not matched to a gene: 17. Written as DNA, the CDR3 is TGTGCCAGCAGTTTGTTCCGCCTAGCGGGAGAGGGGGGCTTAGATACGCAGTATTTT. Residues: CASSLFRLAGEGGLDTQYF.

The rearrangement uses TRBV29-1 and TRBJ1-2; TRBD1 agrees at 7 bases. There are 12 residues in the CDR3. The J segment lost 7 bases and the V segment lost 5 bases, leaving 7 bases of the junction unmatched. Germline-derived CDR1 and CDR2 are SQVTM and ANQGSEA. DNA of the CDR3: TGCAGCGTTCAAGGACAGGTCCCTGGCTACACCTTC. It yields the protein CSVQGQVPGYTF.

This clonotype is a singleton in its sample. V and J are TRBV6-6 and TRBJ2-1; no reliable D call. CDR1 MNHNY and CDR2 SVGAGI come from the germline V gene (reference sequence). The V end was cut by 0 bases, the J end by 10 bases, with 10 bases between. The CDR3 totals 13 residues. CDR3: CASSYSNPAEQFF. The CDR3 DNA reads TGTGCCAGCAGTTACTCGAACCCCGCAGAGCAGTTCTTC.